This T cell receptor (beta chain) was sequenced during a study of T cell repertoires in cytomegalovirus infection. Germline V lookup: CDR1 SGHTA, CDR2 FQGNSA. The CDR3 spans 16 residues. After removal of 2 bases from V and 0 bases from J, the junction contained 5 bases not matched to a gene. This clonotype was observed a handful of times. What it recognizes is unknown. TCRdb redid the calling of the reads with MiXCR, one entry per CDR3 protein. Found here are 310,000 or so distinct CDR3 sequences, 20% to 25% of them singletons; the top ten hold about an eighth. This receptor was obtained from a human donor in good health (CMV status not recorded). Some clones in this sample may be carry-over from other donors' samples. The sequencing here drew on cultured PBMCs, taken from culture after CMV antigen stimulation. The rearrangement links TRBV7-2 to TRBJ2-3, with 7 bases fitting TRBD2. In DNA, the CDR3 is TGTGCCAGCAGCTTAAGGGCTAGCGGTAGCACAGATACGCAGTATTTT. It is translated as CASSLRASGSTDTQYF.